This T cell receptor beta chain was identified during a study of blood T cell repertoires in COVID-19. Study summary: Some COVID-19 samples were acute and others convalescent; all came from the United States, Italy and Spain. PBMCs, B-cell-depleted T cells, or T cells were the source of the cDNA or gDNA that made up the material.

In the authors' workflow: By means of reference gene primer amplification, nucleated cell counts were estimated. The assay was immunoSEQ multiplex PCR, and TCRdb's table has in-frame clones only and misses some. That table supplies the V and J calls and clone size; D and trimming were determined from the DNA. Here the sample spans about 120,000 clones, approximately 80% being singletons. The sample consisted of peripheral blood. The receptor comes from a human donor in a cohort sampled during active COVID-19.

The CDR3 protein is CASSRTGGRNQQYF. The CDR3 DNA is TGTGCCAGCAGTCGGACAGGGGGCCGAAACCAGCAGTACTTC. The J gene is TRBJ2-7, the V gene TRBV2; 11 positions match TRBD1. CDR1 and CDR2 (germline): SNHLY, FYNNEI. The CDR3 runs to 14 residues. The ends lost 5 bases at V and 8 bases at J; junction bases unmatched: 8.